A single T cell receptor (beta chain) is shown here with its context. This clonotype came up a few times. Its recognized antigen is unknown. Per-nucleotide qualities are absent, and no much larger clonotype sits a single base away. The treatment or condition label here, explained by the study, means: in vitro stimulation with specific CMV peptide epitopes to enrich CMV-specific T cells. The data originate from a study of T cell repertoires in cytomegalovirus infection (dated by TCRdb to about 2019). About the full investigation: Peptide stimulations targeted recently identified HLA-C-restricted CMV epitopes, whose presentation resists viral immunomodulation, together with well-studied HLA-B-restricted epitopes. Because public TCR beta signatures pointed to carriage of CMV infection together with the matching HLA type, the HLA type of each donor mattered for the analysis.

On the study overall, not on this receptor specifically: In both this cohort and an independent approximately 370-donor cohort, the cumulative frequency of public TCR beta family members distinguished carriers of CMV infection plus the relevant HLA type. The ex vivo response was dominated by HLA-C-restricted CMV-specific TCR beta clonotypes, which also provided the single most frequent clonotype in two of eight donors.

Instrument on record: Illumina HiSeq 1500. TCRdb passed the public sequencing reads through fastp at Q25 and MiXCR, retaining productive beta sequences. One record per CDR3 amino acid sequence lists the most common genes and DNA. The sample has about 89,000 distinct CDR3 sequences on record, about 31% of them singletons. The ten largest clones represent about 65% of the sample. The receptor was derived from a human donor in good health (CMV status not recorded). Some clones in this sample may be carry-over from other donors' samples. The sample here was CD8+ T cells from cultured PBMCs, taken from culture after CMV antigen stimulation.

The DNA sequence follows: TGCAGTGCTAGAGATCTGCAGGGCTACGAGCAGTACTTC. Its translation is CSARDLQGYEQYF. The rearrangement combines TRBV20-1 with TRBJ2-7; the D gene is perhaps TRBD1, on 5 matching bases. The germline V gene (reference sequence) provides CDR1 DFQATT and CDR2 SNEGSKA. The CDR3 covers 13 residues, taking in both the cysteine and the phenylalanine. Of the read, only the CDR3 DNA is kept; its 39 bases are in frame from base 1. V is reduced by 0 bases and J by 3 bases, leaving a spacing of 9 bases between them.